The clone carrying this T cell receptor beta chain was detected many times. Its antigen is not known. Both iRepertoire HTBI primers and Arm-PCR of CDR3 regions were used to build the TCR beta libraries. Original methodology: About 60 TRBV and roughly 15 TRBJ segments were identified across samples. TCRdb re-derived calls from the multiplex PCR reads in MiXCR, one entry per CDR3 protein. The V and J calls were not made by the authors but by TCRdb's processing. The sample lists hundreds of thousands of distinct CDR3 sequences, more than 15% occurring once. Per the germline V gene, CDR1 is LNHDA and CDR2 is SQIVND (reference sequence). The CDR3 totals 16 residues. With 3 bases clipped from V and 4 bases from J, the junction kept 9 bases outside the gene matches. This record belongs to a study of regulatory T cells in long-lasting Graves disease. Study-wide results and limits: More public clonotypes were shared by persistent patients (about 2,700) than by new patients (about 970).

Sample time point: newly diagnosed GD, antithyroid drugs for less than 3 months. Making the TCR library involved RNA that had been extracted from PBMCs. The patient group derived from an endocrinology department in Xi'an, China. The sequence derives from a female donor with Graves disease. V and J are TRBV19 and TRBJ1-3; 7 bases align to TRBD1. This sample comprised peripheral blood mononuclear cells (PBMCs), obtained at new diagnosis, from a patient treated with antithyroid drugs. The CDR3 here is CASSMGLAGGGNTIYF. CDR3 coding DNA: TGTGCCAGTAGTATGGGCCTGGCAGGGGGAGGAAACACCATATATTTT. The entire variable domain, with the rest obtained from reference TRBV19 and TRBJ1-3, is as follows: DGGITQSPKYLFRKEGQNVTLSCEQNLNHDAMYWYRQDPGQGLRLIYYSQIVNDFQKGDIAEGYSVSREKKESFPLTVTSAQKNPTAFYLCASSMGLAGGGNTIYFGEGSWLTVV.